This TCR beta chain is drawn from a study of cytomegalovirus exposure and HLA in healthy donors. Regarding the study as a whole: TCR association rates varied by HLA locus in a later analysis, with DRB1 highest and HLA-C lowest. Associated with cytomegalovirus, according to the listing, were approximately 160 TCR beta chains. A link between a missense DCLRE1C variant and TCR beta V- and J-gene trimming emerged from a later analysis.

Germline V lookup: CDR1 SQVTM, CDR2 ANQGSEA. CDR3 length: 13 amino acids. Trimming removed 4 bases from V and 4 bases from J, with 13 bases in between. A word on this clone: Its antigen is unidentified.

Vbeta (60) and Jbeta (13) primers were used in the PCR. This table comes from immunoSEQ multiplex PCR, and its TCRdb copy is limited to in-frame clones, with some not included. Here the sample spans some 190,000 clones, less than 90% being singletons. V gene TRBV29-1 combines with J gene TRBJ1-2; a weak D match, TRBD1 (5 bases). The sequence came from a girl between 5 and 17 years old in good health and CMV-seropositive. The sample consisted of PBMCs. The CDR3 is CSVVGGDSYGYTF. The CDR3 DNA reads TGCAGCGTTGTTGGAGGGGATTCCTATGGCTACACCTTC.